One sample yielded the 20 T cell receptor beta chains listed below, sequenced in a study of low-dose radiotherapy and immunotherapy resistance in tumors. Primers used for first-strand cDNA, a TRAV- and TRBV-specific set, covered both alpha and beta chains. A constant-region primer paired with the V-primer adapter amplified TCRs over about 20 PCR cycles. A single record per CDR3 protein comes from TCRdb applying MiXCR to the reads. The table has around 9,800 distinct CDR3 sequences, around 80% seen once; the top ten hold approximately 1.3%. The receptors were gathered from a human donor with advanced metastatic prostate, ovarian, gallbladder or colorectal cancer (not recorded which). This table probably holds off-target reads from a library built for another chain.

The gene calls are TRBV29-1 and TRBJ2-4, with 11 bases matching TRBD1. The germline gives CDR1 SQVTM, CDR2 ANQGSEA. The CDR3 consists of 17 residues. Losses at the gene ends were 4 bases for V and 2 bases for J; bases not matched to a gene: 10. The CDR3 DNA reads TGCAGCGTTGGTGAAAACCGGGACAGGGGGTCCAAAAACATTCAGTACTTC. It specifies CSVGENRDRGSKNIQYF.

The chain joins TRBV5-6 to TRBJ2-1; TRBD2 might be the D (5 bases). Germline V gene data show CDR1 as SGHDT and CDR2 as YYEEEE. Trimming cost V 0 bases and J 4 bases, with 11 bases left between them. The CDR3 contains 15 residues. The CDR3 region is CASSLGGLSYNEQFF. DNA of the CDR3: TGTGCCAGCAGCTTGGGTGGACTGTCTTACAATGAGCAGTTCTTC. The whole variable domain, remainder taken from reference TRBV5-6 and TRBJ2-1, is DAGVTQSPTHLIKTRGQQVTLRCSPKSGHDTVSWYQQALGQGPQFIFQYYEEEERQRGNFPDRFSGHQFPNYSSELNVNALLLGDSALYLCASSLGGLSYNEQFFGPGTRLTVL.

The CDR3 sequence is CASSAGGGEQYF. The CDR3 nucleotides read TGTGCCAGCAGTGCGGGAGGTGGCGAGCAGTACTTC. The chain uses TRBV4-2 and TRBJ2-7; 8 bases agree with TRBD2. The CDR3 is 12 residues long. Germline V lookup: CDR1 LGHNA, CDR2 YNFKEQ. The trim removed 6 bases at V and 6 bases at J, leaving 4 bases unmatched.

This sequence joins TRBV30 and TRBJ1-1; 12 nucleotides match TRBD1. CDR1 and CDR2 from the germline V gene are GTSNPN and SVGIG (reference sequence). The J segment lost 5 bases and the V segment lost 2 bases, leaving 15 bases of the junction unmatched. This CDR3 has 18 amino acids. The CDR3 region is CAWSNNHPGQGAWTEAFF. The CDR3 DNA reads TGTGCCTGGAGTAACAACCACCCGGGACAGGGGGCTTGGACTGAAGCTTTCTTT.

V usage is TRBV14 and J usage is TRBJ2-1; 10 bases map to TRBD2. CDR1 and CDR2 from the germline V gene are SGHDN and FVKESK. V lost 5 bases and J lost 3; bases outside the gene matches: 13. The CDR3 has 18 residues. The CDR3 is CASSASSGTSDFYNEQFF. In DNA form, the CDR3 reads TGTGCCAGCAGCGCGTCTTCCGGGACTAGCGACTTCTACAATGAGCAGTTCTTC.

The rearrangement links TRBV20-1 to TRBJ2-3; 8 bases agree with TRBD2. With 0 bases clipped from V and 5 bases from J, the junction kept 10 bases outside the gene matches. The CDR3 runs to 16 residues. Per the germline V gene, CDR1 is DFQATT and CDR2 is SNEGSKA (reference sequence). The CDR3 region has the DNA TGCAGTGCTAGAGAACCCAGCGGGAGAAGGGGAGATACGCAGTATTTT. This encodes CSAREPSGRRGDTQYF.

This rearrangement joins TRBV28 to TRBJ1-2; D is unclear. Trimming cost V 3 bases and J 5 bases, with 13 bases left between them. The germline gives CDR1 MDHEN, CDR2 SYDVKM. The CDR3 covers 14 residues. The CDR3 bases are TGTGCCAGCAGTTTTATCCGGGTGAAGTATGGCTACACCTTC. This sequence encodes CASSFIRVKYGYTF.

V usage is TRBV25-1 and J usage is TRBJ2-2; no clear D. Germline V lookup: CDR1 MGHDK, CDR2 SYGVNS. V lost 2 bases to trimming and J lost 1 base, with 5 bases between them. The CDR3 has 14 amino acids. The CDR3 sequence is CASSEIRNTGELFF. The CDR3 DNA sequence: TGTGCCAGCAGTGAAATTCGGAACACCGGGGAGCTGTTTTTT.

The J gene is TRBJ2-5, the V gene TRBV12-3 or TRBV12-4, with 15 bases identical to TRBD2. The CDR3 is 15 amino acids. With V trimmed by 7 bases and J by 5 bases, 5 bases remained unmatched. CDR3 nucleotide sequence: TGTGCCAGCAACAATGGACTAGCGGGAGGGGAGACCCAGTACTTC. It codes for CASNNGLAGGETQYF.

DNA for the CDR3: TGTGCCAGCAGTTTAGGTGCCTACAATGAGCAGTTCTTC. Its translation: CASSLGAYNEQFF. The chain recombines TRBV28 with TRBJ2-1; D not resolved. Germline CDR1 reads MDHEN; CDR2 reads SYDVKM. CDR3 length: 13 residues. Deletions cut 2 bases from V and 2 bases from J, with 4 bases between.

In this sample, this clonotype turned up a few times. The chain recombines TRBV4-3 with TRBJ2-1, with 7 positions matching TRBD2. This CDR3 has 15 amino acids. The V gene's germline CDR1 is LGHNA and CDR2 YSLEER. V lost 4 bases, J lost 8 bases, and 11 bases stayed unmatched. The CDR3 nucleotides read TGCGCCAGCAGCCCCGCGGGCGGGAGAACCGATGAGCAGTTCTTC. Protein product: CASSPAGGRTDEQFF.

The V and J genes are TRBV29-1 and TRBJ1-5; TRBD1 is a possible D gene (6 bases). The CDR3 covers 13 residues. Trimming cost V 3 bases and J 9 bases, with 15 bases left between them. In germline, CDR1 is SQVTM, CDR2 ANQGSEA. CDR3 sequence reads: CSVDLNRERPQHF. Here the CDR3 DNA reads TGCAGCGTTGATCTGAACAGGGAGAGGCCCCAGCATTTT.

The chain carries TRBV28 and TRBJ2-4; D not resolved. The CDR3 loop spans 19 amino acids. Looked up from germline, CDR1 is MDHEN and CDR2 is SYDVKM. V was clipped by 3 bases and J by 0 bases, with 21 bases between them. CDR3 nucleotide sequence: TGTGCCAGCAGTTTGCCCCTGCGGTTCGATTCAATAGCCAAAAACATTCAGTACTTC. Translating gives CASSLPLRFDSIAKNIQYF.

This clonotype came up a few times. The chain employs TRBV20-1 and TRBJ2-1; 8 bases align to TRBD2. Germline values: CDR1 DFQATT, CDR2 SNEGSKA (reference sequence). The CDR3 contains 15 residues. V dropped 3 bases and J dropped 0; count of bases not matched to a gene: 4. CDR3 sequence (DNA): TGCAGTGCTAGGACCGGGACTAGCTCCTACAATGAGCAGTTCTTC. It specifies CSARTGTSSYNEQFF.

V is TRBV6-1 and J is TRBJ1-6; the D gene is possibly TRBD1 (6 bases). Per the germline V gene, CDR1 is MNHNS and CDR2 is SASEGT. The CDR3 sequence is 14 residues long. Between the trimmed V and J ends, which lost 6 bases and 8 bases, there was a span of 14 bases. The CDR3: CASRFTGRDSPLHF. The CDR3 coding sequence is TGTGCCAGCAGATTTACAGGGAGGGATTCACCCCTCCACTTT.

The V gene is TRBV18, the J gene TRBJ2-1; D might be TRBD1 or TRBD2, each matching 6 bases. The CDR3 runs to 16 residues. The V end lost 1 base, the J end lost 1 base, and 11 bases lay between the germline ends. Germline assignment: CDR1 KGHSH and CDR2 LQKENI. In DNA form, the CDR3 reads TGTGCCAGCTCACCACGGGGGGCGTCATCCTACAATGAGCAGTTCTTC. Translated: CASSPRGASSYNEQFF.

This clonotype was seen a few times. The chain recombines TRBV28 with TRBJ2-1; 9 nucleotides align to TRBD1. Germline loops: CDR1 MDHEN, CDR2 SYDVKM. Trimming at V came to 11 bases and at J to 5 bases, leaving 7 bases not matched to a gene. The CDR3 runs 13 residues. CDR3 residues: CAGQGFSDNEQFF. The CDR3 DNA reads as TGTGCCGGACAGGGGTTTTCGGACAATGAGCAGTTCTTC. The complete variable domain, with remaining parts taken from reference TRBV28 and TRBJ2-1, reads DVKVTQSSRYLVKRTGEKVFLECVQDMDHENMFWYRQDPGLGLRLIYFSYDVKMKEKGDIPEGYSVSREKKERFSLILESASTNQTSMYLCAGQGFSDNEQFFGPGTRLTVL.

For this clonotype: The conserved closing phenylalanine or tryptophan is absent in this CDR3, likely reflecting a read error. The V and J genes are TRBV20-1 and TRBJ1-2, with TRBD1 as a possible D gene (5 bases). Trimming removed 7 bases from V and 3 bases from J, with 15 bases in between. The CDR3 is made up of 13 amino acids. Germline loops: CDR1 DFQATT, CDR2 SNEGSKA (reference sequence). For the CDR3, the DNA is TGCAGTGGGGGGAAGGGTCTTGACTATGGCTACACCATC. Its protein product is CSGGKGLDYGYTI.

The chain combines TRBV7-2 with TRBJ2-7; TRBD2 matches at 7 bases. In germline, CDR1 is SGHTA, CDR2 FQGNSA. This CDR3 is 13 amino acids long. J gave up 7 bases and V 3 bases, and 6 bases lay outside the gene matches. CDR3 DNA: TGTGCCAGCAGCTTGGCCTTGGGGGGGGAGCAGTACTTC. It codes for CASSLALGGEQYF. Together with reference TRBV7-2 and TRBJ2-7, the CDR3 gives the full variable domain: GAGVSQSPSNKVTEKGKDVELRCDPISGHTALYWYRQSLGQGLEFLIYFQGNSAPDKSGLPSDRFSAERTGGSVSTLTIQRTQQEDSAVYLCASSLALGGEQYFGPGTRLTVT.

The chain combines TRBV20-1 with TRBJ2-7; D perhaps matches TRBD1 (5 bases). This CDR3 has 15 amino acids. CDR1 and CDR2 from the germline V gene are DFQATT and SNEGSKA (reference sequence). V was clipped by 5 bases and J by 7 bases, with 24 bases between them. Here the CDR3 reads CSALGALSISWEQYF. The CDR3 DNA reads TGCAGTGCTCTAGGGGCACTCTCCATCTCTTGGGAGCAGTACTTC.